A single sample gave rise to the 6 T cell receptor beta chains below, sequenced in a study of blood T cell repertoires in COVID-19. Sequencing used immunoSEQ multiplex PCR; TCRdb keeps in-frame clones, though not all of them. This sample yields 25,000 to 35,000 clones, of which around 86% are seen a single time; 10% to 15% belongs to the top ten. Sequenced: peripheral blood. The source is a human donor in a cohort sampled during active COVID-19. The donor label of this sample is uncertain.

This clone occurred once. The chain combines TRBV7-8 with TRBJ2-2; the match to TRBD2 covers 11 bases. Germline V CDR1 and CDR2: SGHVS, FQNEAQ. This CDR3 spans 17 amino acids. V trimming: 6 bases; J trimming: 2 bases; junction bases outside the gene matches: 8. The CDR3 sequence: CASSRTGTSGNTGELFF. The CDR3 DNA follows: TGTGCCAGCAGTCGTACCGGGACTAGCGGTAACACCGGGGAGCTGTTTTTT.

The chain has TRBV7-3 and TRBJ2-3, with TRBD1 identical over 7 bases. After removal of 4 bases from V and 2 bases from J, the junction contained 6 bases not matched to a gene. The germline gives CDR1 SGHTA, CDR2 FQGTGA. CDR3 length: 15 amino acids. The CDR3 bases are TGTGCCAGCAGCTATTTAACAGGGGCCACAGATACGCAGTATTTT. Translated, it gives CASSYLTGATDTQYF.

This clone was recorded a few times. This chain joins TRBV7-9 and TRBJ1-4, with D possibly TRBD1 on 5 matching bases. Germline CDR1 SEHNR, CDR2 FQNEAQ (reference sequence). V was trimmed by 5 bases and J by 6 bases, leaving 16 bases between them. The CDR3 has 15 amino acids. For the CDR3, the DNA is TGTGCCAGCAGCCCGAGGGCAGGGACTGATGAAAAACTGTTTTTT. This codes for CASSPRAGTDEKLFF. The whole variable domain, filled in from reference TRBV7-9 and TRBJ1-4, reads DTGVSQNPRHKITKRGQNVTFRCDPISEHNRLYWYRQTLGQGPEFLTYFQNEAQLEKSRLLSDRFSAERPKGSFSTLEIQRTEQGDSAMYLCASSPRAGTDEKLFFGSGTQLSVL.

The genes are TRBV7-9 and TRBJ2-7; D gene ambiguous. From germline, CDR1 is SEHNR and CDR2 FQNEAQ (reference sequence). CDR3 length: 12 amino acids. Trimming took 4 bases from V and 3 from J, leaving 7 bases between them. The CDR3 sequence: CASSSIDYEQYF. CDR3 coding DNA: TGTGCCAGCAGCTCAATAGACTACGAGCAGTACTTC.

The genes are TRBV28 and TRBJ1-1, with a weak D call TRBD1 (6 bases). From germline, CDR1 is MDHEN and CDR2 SYDVKM. Trimming removed 4 bases at V and 2 bases at J, with 14 bases between. The length of the CDR3 is 15 residues. CDR3 in amino acids: CASSWRGGANTEAFF. The CDR3 coding sequence is TGTGCCAGCAGTTGGAGGGGGGGAGCTAACACTGAAGCTTTCTTT.

The rearrangement links TRBV5-1 to TRBJ1-4; 7 bases match TRBD1. The CDR3 covers 14 residues. V lost 4 bases, J lost 8 bases, and 8 bases stayed unmatched. Germline CDR1 and CDR2: SGHRS and YFSETQ. This CDR3 reads CASSTGTVGEKLFF. The CDR3 DNA reads TGCGCCAGCAGCACCGGGACAGTGGGCGAAAAACTGTTTTTT.